Below are 15 T cell receptor beta chains sequenced from a single sample in a study of T cells after yellow fever vaccination. MiXCR was run by TCRdb on the 5' RACE reads, yielding one entry per CDR3 protein. This sample has 15,000 or so distinct CDR3 sequences, with 7.3% found just once. The sequenced sample was PBMCs, either bulk or a sorted T-cell subset (CD4+, CD8+, memory, or dextramer-sorted; not recorded which), obtained on the day of the yellow fever booster vaccination. Receptors originate from a man aged 18 to 29 who received the YFV17D yellow fever vaccine.

This clonotype came up many times. This chain uses TRBV14 with TRBJ2-1; tentatively, D is TRBD1 (6 bases). The germline V and J ends were trimmed by 4 bases and 8 bases, with 18 bases remaining between them. Germline lookup yields CDR1 SGHDN and CDR2 FVKESK. The CDR3 totals 15 residues. The CDR3 spells CASSPLGWGLDEQFF. CDR3 sequence (DNA): TGTGCCAGCAGCCCCCTTGGGTGGGGGCTGGATGAGCAGTTCTTC.

In this sample, this clonotype turned up many times. The gene calls are TRBV10-2 and TRBJ2-1; possible D gene TRBD2, 7 bases. The CDR3 has 15 amino acids. Deletions cut 3 bases from V and 6 bases from J, with 15 bases between. Germline values: CDR1 WSHSY, CDR2 SAAADI. The DNA for the CDR3 is TGCGCCAGCAGTGATGTAGTGGGGGGGCGCAATGAGCAGTTCTTC. Translated: CASSDVVGGRNEQFF.

This clonotype is medium-sized. The rearrangement joins TRBV29-1 to TRBJ2-1, with a weak D call TRBD2 (6 bases). This CDR3 is built from 14 residues. V was trimmed by 5 bases and J by 0 bases, leaving 11 bases between them. In germline, CDR1 is SQVTM, CDR2 ANQGSEA. CDR3 residues: CSVRGGDSYNEQFF. The DNA for the CDR3 is TGCAGCGTTCGTGGAGGGGACTCCTACAATGAGCAGTTCTTC.

There are many counts of this clonotype. The chain uses TRBV29-1 and TRBJ2-3, with TRBD2 identical over 9 bases. The CDR3 loop spans 14 amino acids. CDR1 is SQVTM, CDR2 ANQGSEA, per germline. Trimming cost V 8 bases and J 1 base; bases outside gene matches: 7. CDR3 in amino acids: CSTDAGGGTDTQYF. The CDR3 DNA is TGCAGCACGGATGCGGGGGGGGGCACAGATACGCAGTATTTT.

This clonotype was counted many times. The rearrangement uses TRBV5-4 and TRBJ2-1, with TRBD2 matching over 12 bases. Trimming at V came to 3 bases and at J to 3 bases, leaving 13 bases not matched to a gene. The CDR3 is made up of 19 amino acids. CDR1 is SGHNT, CDR2 YYREEE, per germline (reference sequence). The CDR3 here is CASSSTGLGLAGNYNEQFF. Written as DNA, the CDR3 is TGTGCCAGCAGCTCGACAGGCCTTGGACTAGCGGGGAACTACAATGAGCAGTTCTTC.

This clonotype appeared many times. The CDR3 nucleotides read TGTGCCAGCAGCCACGCTAGCGGGGGCGGAGAGCAGTACTTC. Translating gives CASSHASGGGEQYF. The chain uses TRBV3-2 and TRBJ2-7; the D call in the table, TRBD2, was not verified against the DNA. TRBV3-2 is assigned pseudogene status. The CDR3 has 14 residues.

The V gene is TRBV12-3 or TRBV12-4, the J gene TRBJ2-3, with D possibly being TRBD1 (5 bases). The CDR3 runs 12 residues. V was pared by 3 bases and J by 6 bases, with 7 bases between. CDR3 DNA sequence: TGTGCCAGCAGTTTGAAGGGGGATACGCAGTATTTT. The encoded protein is CASSLKGDTQYF.

This clonotype was detected many times. J is TRBJ2-3 and V is TRBV25-1, with unresolved D. The CDR3 has 16 residues. The germline V and J ends were trimmed by 1 base and 0 bases, with 11 bases remaining between them. CDR1 MGHDK and CDR2 SYGVNS come from the germline V gene. CDR3 in amino acids: CASSEWGRTSTDTQYF. CDR3 coding DNA: TGTGCCAGCAGTGAATGGGGTCGTACTAGCACAGATACGCAGTATTTT.

Relative to its sample, this clonotype is medium-sized. The J gene is TRBJ1-6, the V gene TRBV4-2; D unclear. The V gene's germline CDR1 is LGHNA and CDR2 YNFKEQ. The CDR3 is 12 amino acids. The germline V and J ends were trimmed by 0 bases and 7 bases, with 1 base remaining between them. As DNA, the CDR3 is TGTGCCAGCAGCCAAGACAATTCACCCCTCCACTTT. Its protein product is CASSQDNSPLHF.

This clonotype is medium-sized within its sample. The chain couples TRBV18 to TRBJ1-1, with unresolved D. V was pared by 3 bases and J by 6 bases, with 20 bases between. This CDR3 comprises 16 residues. The germline CDR1 and CDR2 sequences are KGHSH and LQKENI. The CDR3, as DNA: TGTGCCAGCTCACCGAAATTATTGACAACCCTCCCTGAAGCTTTCTTT. It codes for CASSPKLLTTLPEAFF.

The rearrangement links TRBV7-2 to TRBJ2-1; D remains unclear. Trimming stripped 7 bases from V and 4 bases from J, with 8 bases between. This CDR3 spans 12 amino acids. Per germline, CDR1 SGHTA and CDR2 FQGNSA. CDR3 amino acids: CASTSYYNEQFF. The CDR3 bases are TGTGCCAGCACCTCTTATTACAATGAGCAGTTCTTC.

This clonotype was counted ten times or more. The chain uses TRBV5-6 and TRBJ2-3, with 8 bases aligning to TRBD2. The V and J ends lost 3 bases and 4 bases, in that order; junction bases with no gene match: 4. The CDR3 has 14 residues. CDR1 is SGHDT, CDR2 YYEEEE, per germline. The CDR3: CASSYGLAPDTQYF. CDR3 nucleotides: TGTGCCAGCAGCTATGGACTAGCCCCAGATACGCAGTATTTT.

There are many counts of this clonotype. This chain uses TRBV25-1 with TRBJ1-2; 8 bases line up with TRBD1. With 2 bases clipped from V and 7 bases from J, the junction kept 21 bases outside the gene matches. In germline, CDR1 is MGHDK, CDR2 SYGVNS. This CDR3 contains 19 residues. CDR3 DNA sequence: TGTGCCAGCAGTGAAAATTCCCCCATCCCCCCCAGGGGGCTGAGTGGCTACACCTTC. Translation gives CASSENSPIPPRGLSGYTF.

This clonotype ranks as medium-sized. The chain links TRBV7-2 to TRBJ2-7; tentatively, D is TRBD1 (5 bases). Trimming took off 5 bases at V and 4 bases at J, with 9 bases between the two ends. The germline V gene encodes CDR1 SGHTA and CDR2 FQGNSA. The CDR3 is made up of 12 amino acids. CDR3 amino acids: CASSPGYYEQYF. CDR3 DNA sequence: TGTGCCAGCAGCCCAGGGTATTACGAGCAGTACTTC. The full variable domain, rest sourced from reference TRBV7-2 and TRBJ2-7, is GAGVSQSPSNKVTEKGKDVELRCDPISGHTALYWYRQSLGQGLEFLIYFQGNSAPDKSGLPSDRFSAERTGGSVSTLTIQRTQQEDSAVYLCASSPGYYEQYFGPGTRLTVT.

This clonotype was observed at least ten times. The V and J genes are TRBV5-1 and TRBJ1-2; D ambiguous. Per germline, CDR1 SGHRS and CDR2 YFSETQ. The CDR3 consists of 18 residues. Trimming took 1 base from V and 0 from J, leaving 19 bases between them. The CDR3, as DNA: TGCGCCAGCAGCTTGTCCGGAGACTCAGGAGGAGCTAACTATGGCTACACCTTC. This codes for CASSLSGDSGGANYGYTF.